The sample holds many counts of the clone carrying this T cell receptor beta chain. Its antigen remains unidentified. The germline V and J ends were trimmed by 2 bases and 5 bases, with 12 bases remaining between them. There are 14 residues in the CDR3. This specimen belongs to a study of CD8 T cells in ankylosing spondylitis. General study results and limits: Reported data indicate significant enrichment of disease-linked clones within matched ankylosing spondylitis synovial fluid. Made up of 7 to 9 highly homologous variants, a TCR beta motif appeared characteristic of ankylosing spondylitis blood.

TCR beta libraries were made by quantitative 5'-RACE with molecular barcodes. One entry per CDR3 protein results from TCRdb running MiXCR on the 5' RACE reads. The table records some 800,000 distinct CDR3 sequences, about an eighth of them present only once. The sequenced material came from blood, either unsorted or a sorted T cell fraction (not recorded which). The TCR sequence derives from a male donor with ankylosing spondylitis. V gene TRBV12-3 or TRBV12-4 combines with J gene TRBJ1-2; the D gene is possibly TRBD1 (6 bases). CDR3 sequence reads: CASSLRGALYGYTF. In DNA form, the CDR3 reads TGTGCCAGCAGTTTAAGGGGGGCGCTTTATGGCTACACCTTC.